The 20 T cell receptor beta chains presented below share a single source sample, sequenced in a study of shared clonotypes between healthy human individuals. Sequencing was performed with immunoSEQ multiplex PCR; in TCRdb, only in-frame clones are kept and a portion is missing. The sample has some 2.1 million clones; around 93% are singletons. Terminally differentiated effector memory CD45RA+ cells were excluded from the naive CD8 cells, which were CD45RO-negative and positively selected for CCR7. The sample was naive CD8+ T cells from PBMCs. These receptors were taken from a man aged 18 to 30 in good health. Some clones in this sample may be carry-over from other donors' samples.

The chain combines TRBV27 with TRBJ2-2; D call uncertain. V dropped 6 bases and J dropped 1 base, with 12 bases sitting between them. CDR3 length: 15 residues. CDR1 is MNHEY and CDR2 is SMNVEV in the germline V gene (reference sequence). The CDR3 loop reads CASSPLNGNTGELFF. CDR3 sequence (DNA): TGTGCCAGCAGCCCCCTAAATGGGAACACCGGGGAGCTGTTTTTT.

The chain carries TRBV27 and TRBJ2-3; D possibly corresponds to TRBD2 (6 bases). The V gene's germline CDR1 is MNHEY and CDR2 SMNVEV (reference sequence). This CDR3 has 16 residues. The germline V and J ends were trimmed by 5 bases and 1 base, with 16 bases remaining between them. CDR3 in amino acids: CASSQLGTPGTDTQYF. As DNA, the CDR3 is TGTGCCAGCAGTCAACTCGGGACTCCTGGCACAGATACGCAGTATTTT.

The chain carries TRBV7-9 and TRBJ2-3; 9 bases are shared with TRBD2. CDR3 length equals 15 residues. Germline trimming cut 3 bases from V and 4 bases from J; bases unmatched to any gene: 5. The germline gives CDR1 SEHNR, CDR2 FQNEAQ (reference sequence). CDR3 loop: CASSLSAGGPDTQYF. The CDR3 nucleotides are TGTGCCAGCAGCTTGTCAGCGGGAGGCCCAGATACGCAGTATTTT.

Here the CDR3 reads CASSLAAARETQYF. The CDR3 coding sequence is TGTGCCAGCAGTTTAGCCGCGGCCCGGGAGACCCAGTACTTC. The rearrangement joins TRBV27 to TRBJ2-5, with unresolved D. The CDR3 totals 14 residues. Trimming took 2 bases from V and 5 from J, leaving 12 bases between them. CDR1 MNHEY and CDR2 SMNVEV come from the germline V gene (reference sequence).

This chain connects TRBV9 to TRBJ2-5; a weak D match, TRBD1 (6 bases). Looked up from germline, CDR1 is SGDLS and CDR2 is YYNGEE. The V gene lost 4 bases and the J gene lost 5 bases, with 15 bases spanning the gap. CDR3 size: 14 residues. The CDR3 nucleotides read TGTGCCAGCAGCCCGATCCCCCAGGGGGAGACCCAGTACTTC. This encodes CASSPIPQGETQYF.

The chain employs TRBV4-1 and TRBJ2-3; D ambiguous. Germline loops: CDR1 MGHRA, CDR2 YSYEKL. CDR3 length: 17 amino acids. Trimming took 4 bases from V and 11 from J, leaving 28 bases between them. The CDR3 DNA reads TGCGCCAGCAGCCCACAGATTCGAACCCTCGGGCCAGGCGAGCAGTATTTT. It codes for CASSPQIRTLGPGEQYF.

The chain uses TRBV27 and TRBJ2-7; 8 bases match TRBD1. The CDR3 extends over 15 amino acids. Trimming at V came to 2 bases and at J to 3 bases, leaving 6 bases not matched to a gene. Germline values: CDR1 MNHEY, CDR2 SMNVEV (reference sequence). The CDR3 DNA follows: TGTGCCAGCAGTTTAGACAGGGGTACTTTCTACGAGCAGTACTTC. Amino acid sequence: CASSLDRGTFYEQYF.

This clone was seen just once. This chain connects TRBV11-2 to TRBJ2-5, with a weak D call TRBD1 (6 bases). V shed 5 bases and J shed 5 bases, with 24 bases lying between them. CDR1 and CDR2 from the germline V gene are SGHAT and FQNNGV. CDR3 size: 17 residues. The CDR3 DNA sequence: TGTGCCAGCAGCCAGGGGCCTCGGAGCAGCTACGTTGAGACCCAGTACTTC. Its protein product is CASSQGPRSSYVETQYF. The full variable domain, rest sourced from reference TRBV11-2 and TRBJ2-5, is EAGVAQSPRYKIIEKRQSVAFWCNPISGHATLYWYQQILGQGPKLLIQFQNNGVVDDSQLPKDRFSAERLKGVDSTLKIQPAKLEDSAVYLCASSQGPRSSYVETQYFGPGTRLLVL.

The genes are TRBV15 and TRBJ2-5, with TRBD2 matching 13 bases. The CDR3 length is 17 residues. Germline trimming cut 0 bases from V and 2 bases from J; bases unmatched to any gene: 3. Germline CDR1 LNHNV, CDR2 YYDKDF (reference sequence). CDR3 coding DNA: TGTGCCACCAGCAGAGATAGGGGACTAGCGGGGCAAGAGACCCAGTACTTC. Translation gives CATSRDRGLAGQETQYF.

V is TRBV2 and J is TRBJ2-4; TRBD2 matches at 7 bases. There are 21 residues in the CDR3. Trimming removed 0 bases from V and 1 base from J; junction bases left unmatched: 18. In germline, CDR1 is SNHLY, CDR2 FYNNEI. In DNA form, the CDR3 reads TGTGCCAGCAGTGAAGCAGCGGGGCTAAGACTAGCCCGTGGGGCCAAAAACATTCAGTACTTC. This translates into CASSEAAGLRLARGAKNIQYF.

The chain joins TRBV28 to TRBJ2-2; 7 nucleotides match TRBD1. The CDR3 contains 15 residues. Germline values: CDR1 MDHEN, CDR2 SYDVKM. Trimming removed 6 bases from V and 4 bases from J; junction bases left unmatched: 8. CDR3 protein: CASSERRDSTGELFF. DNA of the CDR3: TGTGCCAGCAGCGAACGTCGGGACAGCACCGGGGAGCTGTTTTTT.

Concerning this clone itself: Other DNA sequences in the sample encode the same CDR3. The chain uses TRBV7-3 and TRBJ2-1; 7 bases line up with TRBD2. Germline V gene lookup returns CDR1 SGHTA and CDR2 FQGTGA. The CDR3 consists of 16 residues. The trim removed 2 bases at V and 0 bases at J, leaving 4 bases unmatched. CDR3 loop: CASSLLGGSSYNEQFF. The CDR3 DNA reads TGTGCCAGCAGCTTATTGGGCGGGAGCTCCTACAATGAGCAGTTCTTC.

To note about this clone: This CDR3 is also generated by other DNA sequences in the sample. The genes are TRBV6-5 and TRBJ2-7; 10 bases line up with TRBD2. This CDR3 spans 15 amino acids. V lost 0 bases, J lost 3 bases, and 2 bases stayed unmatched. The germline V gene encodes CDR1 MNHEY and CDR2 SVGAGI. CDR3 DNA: TGTGCCAGCAGTTACTCAGCGGGAGGGAGCTACGAGCAGTACTTC. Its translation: CASSYSAGGSYEQYF.

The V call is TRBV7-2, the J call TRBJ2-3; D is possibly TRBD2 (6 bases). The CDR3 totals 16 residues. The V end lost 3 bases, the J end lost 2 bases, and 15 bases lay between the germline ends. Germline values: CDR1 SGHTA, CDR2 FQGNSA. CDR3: CASSFNLEGLTDTQYF. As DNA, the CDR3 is TGTGCCAGCAGCTTTAATCTGGAGGGCCTCACAGATACGCAGTATTTT.

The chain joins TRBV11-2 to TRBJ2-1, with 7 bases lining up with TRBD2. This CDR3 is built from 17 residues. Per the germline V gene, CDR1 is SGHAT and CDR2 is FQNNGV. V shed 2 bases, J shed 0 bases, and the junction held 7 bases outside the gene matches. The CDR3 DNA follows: TGTGCCAGCAGCTTAAGCCTAGCGGCGAGCTCCTACAATGAGCAGTTCTTC. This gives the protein CASSLSLAASSYNEQFF.

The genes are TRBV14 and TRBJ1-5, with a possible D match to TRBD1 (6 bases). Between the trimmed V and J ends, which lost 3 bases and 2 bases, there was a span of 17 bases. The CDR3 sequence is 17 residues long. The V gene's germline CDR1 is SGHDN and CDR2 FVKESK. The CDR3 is CASSHPFAGECNQPQHF. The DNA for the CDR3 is TGTGCCAGCAGCCACCCCTTCGCAGGGGAGTGCAATCAGCCCCAGCATTTT.

Written as DNA, the CDR3 is TGTGCCAGCAGTTCTAGGGGGGGACCTGGAAACACCATATATTTT. Translated: CASSSRGGPGNTIYF. The rearrangement links TRBV6-5 to TRBJ1-3; a weak D match, TRBD1 (6 bases). CDR3 length: 15 residues. Germline CDR1 and CDR2: MNHEY and SVGAGI. Trimming removed 4 bases from V and 2 bases from J, with 12 bases in between.

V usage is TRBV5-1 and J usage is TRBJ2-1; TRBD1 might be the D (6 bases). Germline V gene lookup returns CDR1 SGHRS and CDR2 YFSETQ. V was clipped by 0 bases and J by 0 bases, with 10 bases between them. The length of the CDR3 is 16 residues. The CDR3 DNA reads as TGCGCCAGCAGCTTGGAGGGGGAAAGCTCCTACAATGAGCAGTTCTTC. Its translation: CASSLEGESSYNEQFF.

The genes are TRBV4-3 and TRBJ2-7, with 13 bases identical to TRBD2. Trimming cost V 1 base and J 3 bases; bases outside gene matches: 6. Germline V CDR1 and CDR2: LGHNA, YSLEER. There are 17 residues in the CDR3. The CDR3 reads CASSQGSGLAGIYEQYF. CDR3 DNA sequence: TGCGCCAGCAGCCAAGGTTCGGGACTAGCGGGAATCTACGAGCAGTACTTC.

The CDR3 here is CASSQGYSNYGYTF. CDR3 in DNA: TGTGCCAGCAGCCAGGGTTACAGTAACTATGGCTACACCTTC. V usage is TRBV16 and J usage is TRBJ1-2; no firm D call. The CDR3 sequence is 14 residues long. CDR1 and CDR2 (germline): KGHSY, FQNENV. Trimming removed 3 bases at V and 1 base at J, with 9 bases between.